This T cell receptor (beta chain) appears in the sequencing data of a study of cytomegalovirus exposure and HLA in healthy donors. For this clone: What it recognizes is unknown.

Study-wide results and limits: In a later analysis, 16,951 TCR beta sequences were associated with HLA alleles at 0.05 false discovery rate.

Germline values: CDR1 MNHNS, CDR2 SASEGT. The CDR3 covers 11 residues. V lost 10 bases, J lost 13 bases, and 8 bases stayed unmatched. PCR amplification relied on 60 Vbeta primers (plus 13 Jbeta primers). Methods used by the authors: About 11 million of tens of millions of unique TCR beta chains were shared, per a later count. Generated by immunoSEQ multiplex PCR, the TCRdb table keeps only in-frame clones and is missing some. The V and J calls and clone size are taken from that table; D and trimming were inferred from the DNA. In total, the table holds more than 130,000 clones. The receptor comes from a man in his forties or fifties in good health and CMV-seronegative. V usage is TRBV6-1 and J usage is TRBJ2-4; the match to TRBD1 covers 9 bases. The sequenced sample consisted of PBMCs. The CDR3 sequence: CATRSGTGQYF. The DNA of the CDR3 is TGTGCCACCCGGTCCGGGACAGGGCAGTACTTC.